The source of this T cell receptor (beta chain) is a study of cytomegalovirus exposure and HLA in healthy donors. A multiplex PCR was run with 60 Vbeta primers and 13 Jbeta primers. This table comes from immunoSEQ multiplex PCR, and its TCRdb copy is limited to in-frame clones, with some not included. Its table records about 140,000 clones. This CDR3 comprises 15 residues. The junction had 2 bases not matched to a gene; V was cut back by 3 bases and J by 1 base. The germline V gene encodes CDR1 SGDLS and CDR2 YYNGEE. The study, taken as a whole, reports: Cytomegalovirus association was listed for roughly 160 TCR beta chains. Likely technical artifact: a cluster of highly shared sequence variants. Across donors, sequencing depth was assumed by presence/absence analyses to be roughly uniform. Among CMV-associated TCR beta chains, most appeared HLA-restricted in a later analysis.

On this clone itself: Its antigen is as yet unknown.

The chain links TRBV9 to TRBJ2-5, with 11 positions matching TRBD2. This sequence was found in a woman in her late teens or twenties in good health and CMV-seronegative. The material sequenced was PBMCs. The CDR3 nucleotides are TGTGCCAGCAGCGCTAGCGGGAGGAGCCAAGAGACCCAGTACTTC. It yields the protein CASSASGRSQETQYF.